Listed below are T cell receptor beta chains from one sample, sequenced in a study of T cell responses to AZD1222 COVID-19 vaccine. Clones were sequenced by immunoSEQ multiplex PCR, and TCRdb holds only the in-frame ones, with some missing. The sample has approximately 150,000 clones; 93% are singletons. The sample in question was peripheral blood, obtained on day 0 of AZD1222 vaccination. The receptors come from an adult in good health. CDR3s include the opening cysteine and the closing phenylalanine or tryptophan. Each record gives: D gene, V gene, clone size, J gene, CDR3 DNA, CDR3 protein. D genes are given only for firm matches. Only some rows state a clone size, as once, few, many or a class for expanded clones.

TRBD1	TRBV7-3	NA	TRBJ2-1	TGTGCCAGCAGCTCAAGCCTCCCGGGACAGGGAATGGGTAATGAGCAGTTCTTC	CASSSSLPGQGMGNEQFF
TRBD2	TRBV7-3	NA	TRBJ2-2	TGTGCCAGCAGTGCACTAGCGGGGGTCGCGAACACCGGGGAGCTGTTTTTT	CASSALAGVANTGELFF
TRBD2	TRBV19	NA	TRBJ2-7	TGTGCCAGTAGTGATAGCGGGAGGGTCTACGAGCAGTACTTC	CASSDSGRVYEQYF
NA	TRBV6-5	NA	TRBJ1-5	TGTGCCAGCAGTTACTCTGGGTTAGGCAATCAGCCCCAGCATTTT	CASSYSGLGNQPQHF
TRBD1	TRBV18	NA	TRBJ2-7	TGTGCCAGCTCACGACCACTCGGACAGGGCATATACGAGCAGTACTTC	CASSRPLGQGIYEQYF
NA	TRBV5-1	NA	TRBJ1-2	TGCGCCAGCAGCTTGCAGCCTAACTATGGCTACACCTTC	CASSLQPNYGYTF
NA	TRBV9	NA	TRBJ2-1	TGTGCCAGCAGCGCGTCCAGGGTTGCGGTCGATGAGCAGTTCTTC	CASSASRVAVDEQFF
NA	TRBV4-3	NA	TRBJ2-1	TGCGCCAGCAGCCAAGTGGGGGGGGGCACAGTCTCTTCCTACAATGAGCAGTTCTTC	CASSQVGGGTVSSYNEQFF
NA	TRBV6-2/TRBV6-3	NA	TRBJ1-6	TGTGCCAGCAGCCACCGTGGGGATTCACCCCTCCACTTT	CASSHRGDSPLHF
NA	TRBV5-1	NA	TRBJ1-2	TGCGCCAGCAGCTTTCAGGGAGGGGATGGCTACACCTTC	CASSFQGGDGYTF
NA	TRBV12-3/TRBV12-4	NA	TRBJ2-1	TGTGCCAGCAGTCCCCTGGGGGAGCAGTTCTTC	CASSPLGEQFF
NA	TRBV5-1	NA	TRBJ2-7	TGCGCCAGCAGCTTGATAGGGTCCGAGCAGTACTTC	CASSLIGSEQYF
NA	TRBV5-6	NA	TRBJ2-1	TGTGCCAGCAGCCCGGGTTGGGACAATGAGCAGTTCTTC	CASSPGWDNEQFF
NA	TRBV4-2	NA	TRBJ2-2	TGTGCCAGCAGCCAAAGGAGGGAGGGGGAGCTGTTTTTT	CASSQRREGELFF
NA	TRBV19	NA	TRBJ1-2	TGTGCCAGTCCATCAGGCTCGGGAACCCTGACCTTC	CASPSGSGTLTF
NA	TRBV30	NA	TRBJ2-7	TGTGCCTGGAGTGTCCCTCCTGTACCCTACGAGCAGTACTTC	CAWSVPPVPYEQYF
TRBD1	TRBV4-2	NA	TRBJ1-3	TGTGCCAGCAGCCAAGAACAGATGGCAGGGGGGTTGCTGAGCTCTGGAAACACCATATATTTT	CASSQEQMAGGLLSSGNTIYF
TRBD1	TRBV6-2/TRBV6-3	NA	TRBJ1-1	TGTGCCAGCAGCCAACCGGGACAGGGAAACACTGAAGCTTTCTTT	CASSQPGQGNTEAFF
NA	TRBV7-2	NA	TRBJ2-1	TGTGCCAGCAGCTCCGAGGGGGGCCCCTACAATGAGCAGTTCTTC	CASSSEGGPYNEQFF
NA	TRBV11-2	NA	TRBJ1-2	TGTGCCAGCAGCCCTCAAGGGATTGGCTACACCTTC	CASSPQGIGYTF
TRBD2	TRBV9	NA	TRBJ2-1	TGTGCCAGCAGCCCACGACTAGCGGGAAACAATGAGCAGTTCTTC	CASSPRLAGNNEQFF
TRBD2	TRBV19	NA	TRBJ2-2	TGTGCCAGTAGTATAAGGACTAGTGTCACCGGGGAGCTGTTTTTT	CASSIRTSVTGELFF
NA	TRBV6-5	once	TRBJ2-7	TGTGCCAGCAGTTCTCGGAGGCGGGAGCAGTACTTC	CASSSRRREQYF
TRBD1	TRBV30	NA	TRBJ2-1	TGTGCCTGGAGCAGGGGGACCTCCTACAATGAGCAGTTCTTC	CAWSRGTSYNEQFF
NA	TRBV6-2/TRBV6-3	NA	TRBJ2-1	TGTGCCAGCAGCCCCTCCGGTGATGAGCAGTTCTTC	CASSPSGDEQFF
TRBD2	TRBV19	NA	TRBJ2-1	TGTGCCAGCCTCCCCCGGAGCGGGATTTACAATGAGCAGTTCTTC	CASLPRSGIYNEQFF
NA	TRBV5-4	NA	TRBJ1-4	TGTGCCAGCAGCCCGGGGAACAATGAAAAACTGTTTTTT	CASSPGNNEKLFF
NA	TRBV18	NA	TRBJ2-7	TGTGCCAGCTCACCCGTGAAGGAGTACGAGCAGTACTTC	CASSPVKEYEQYF
NA	TRBV18	NA	TRBJ2-7	TGTGCCAGCTCACCACCATCCTACGAGCAGTACTTC	CASSPPSYEQYF
NA	TRBV30	NA	TRBJ1-3	TGTGCCTTGAACTCCCCAGGAGCGATATATTTT	CALNSPGAIYF
TRBD1	TRBV2	NA	TRBJ2-7	TGTGCCAGCAGTGATCGGACAGGGACCTACGAGCAGTACTTC	CASSDRTGTYEQYF
TRBD1	TRBV10-3	few	TRBJ1-5	TGTGCCATCAGCCAACAGGGGGCAGTGGATCAGCCCCAGCATTTT	CAISQQGAVDQPQHF
NA	TRBV19	NA	TRBJ1-1	TGTGCCAGTAGTATCGGACGGGTGAACACTGAAGCTTTCTTT	CASSIGRVNTEAFF
TRBD1	TRBV29-1	NA	TRBJ2-1	TGCAGCGTTGTGGGGACAGGTTCGTACAATGAGCAGTTCTTC	CSVVGTGSYNEQFF
NA	TRBV18	NA	TRBJ1-2	TGTGCCAGCTCACCGGGCACCGAGGATGGCTACACCTTC	CASSPGTEDGYTF
NA	TRBV6-5	NA	TRBJ1-4	TGTGCCAGCAGTTTCAACGGGATCAATGAAAAACTGTTTTTT	CASSFNGINEKLFF
NA	TRBV5-1	NA	TRBJ2-7	TGCGCCAGCAGTTTCTCCAGAGCCCCCTACGAGCAGTACTTC	CASSFSRAPYEQYF
TRBD2	TRBV10-3	once	TRBJ2-7	TGTGCCATCAGTGAGTCGGGCGGGACTAGGCTTTTGGAGCAGTACTTC	CAISESGGTRLLEQYF
TRBD2	TRBV7-2	NA	TRBJ2-7	TGTGCCAGCAGCCTTAGCGGGATTACAACCTACGAGCAGTACTTC	CASSLSGITTYEQYF
NA	TRBV28	NA	TRBJ2-2	TGTGCCAGCACCACTATAGCGAGGGAGCTGTTTTTT	CASTTIARELFF
NA	TRBV7-9	NA	TRBJ2-7	TGTGCCAGCAGCCCAAGAGTGGCGGGTGGCAGGGACGAGCAGTACTTC	CASSPRVAGGRDEQYF
NA	TRBV15	few	TRBJ1-3	TGTGCCACCAGCAGAGATTGGGCTGACACCATATATTTT	CATSRDWADTIYF
NA	TRBV7-3	NA	TRBJ2-5	TGTGCCAGCAGCTTAAAATGGGAAGCAGGAGAGACCCAGTACTTC	CASSLKWEAGETQYF
TRBD1	TRBV7-2	NA	TRBJ1-2	TGTGCCAGCAGCCAACCGGGACAGGGAAGTCCCTATGGCTACACCTTC	CASSQPGQGSPYGYTF
NA	TRBV5-1	once	TRBJ1-3	TGCGCCAGCAGCCCTGGGTGGGGGAACTCTGGAAACACCATATATTTT	CASSPGWGNSGNTIYF